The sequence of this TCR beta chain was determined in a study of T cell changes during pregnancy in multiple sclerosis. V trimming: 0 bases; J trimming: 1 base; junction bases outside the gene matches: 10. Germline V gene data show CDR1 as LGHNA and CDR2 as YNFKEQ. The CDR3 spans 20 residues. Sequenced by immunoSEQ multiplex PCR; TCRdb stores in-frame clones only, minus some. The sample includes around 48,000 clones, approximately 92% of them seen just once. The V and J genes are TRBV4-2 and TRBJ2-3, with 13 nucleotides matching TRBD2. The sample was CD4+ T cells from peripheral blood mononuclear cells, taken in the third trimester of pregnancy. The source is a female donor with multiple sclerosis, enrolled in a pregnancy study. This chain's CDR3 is CASSQELAGGPSVRTDTQYF. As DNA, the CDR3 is TGTGCCAGCAGCCAAGAACTAGCGGGAGGGCCATCCGTGCGCACAGATACGCAGTATTTT.